Given below is one T cell receptor (beta chain) in context. Antigen specificity is unknown. Every donor had one or more pre-ART and two or more post-ART PBMC samples. The data are from a study of long-term antiretroviral therapy in people with HIV. Whole-study findings and limits: Specimens of blood were obtained during about 2003 to 2018, possibly under older ART regimens. Patients on ART gained diversity, which nonetheless stayed below transplant donor controls.

The CDR3 has 13 amino acids. Trimming took 0 bases from V and 4 from J, leaving 7 bases between them. CDR1 SGHRS and CDR2 YFSETQ come from the germline V gene. The libraries were made with immunoSEQ v3.0 at survey level. This table comes from immunoSEQ multiplex PCR, and its TCRdb copy is limited to in-frame clones, with some not included. The profile covers roughly 16,000 clones, with about 91% appearing a single time and 8% to 9% taken by the ten largest. The chain employs TRBV5-1 and TRBJ1-1; D is ambiguous. The specimen comprised unsorted PBMCs, sampled 0.3 years after starting antiretroviral therapy. This TCR was recovered from a man in his 60s with HIV. For the CDR3, the DNA is TGCGCCAGCAGCTTGGGAGCCGTCACTGAAGCTTTCTTT. This translates into CASSLGAVTEAFF.